This T cell receptor beta chain was identified during a study of blood T cell repertoires in COVID-19. The overall study: T cells, B-cell-depleted T cells, or PBMCs supplied cDNA or gDNA.

The method was immunoSEQ multiplex PCR; TCRdb's version includes in-frame clones alone and lacks a portion of them. The table has around 120,000 clones, about 80% seen once. The receptor comes from a man aged 35 to 55 with active or convalescent COVID-19. Sequenced: peripheral blood.

The CDR3 is CASTIPDRGNYGYTF. DNA of the CDR3: TGTGCCAGCACTATCCCAGACAGGGGGAACTATGGCTACACCTTC. This chain uses TRBV28 with TRBJ1-2; TRBD1 matches 9 bases. V trimming: 7 bases; J trimming: 2 bases; junction bases outside the gene matches: 8. The CDR3 covers 15 residues. CDR1 and CDR2 (germline): MDHEN, SYDVKM.